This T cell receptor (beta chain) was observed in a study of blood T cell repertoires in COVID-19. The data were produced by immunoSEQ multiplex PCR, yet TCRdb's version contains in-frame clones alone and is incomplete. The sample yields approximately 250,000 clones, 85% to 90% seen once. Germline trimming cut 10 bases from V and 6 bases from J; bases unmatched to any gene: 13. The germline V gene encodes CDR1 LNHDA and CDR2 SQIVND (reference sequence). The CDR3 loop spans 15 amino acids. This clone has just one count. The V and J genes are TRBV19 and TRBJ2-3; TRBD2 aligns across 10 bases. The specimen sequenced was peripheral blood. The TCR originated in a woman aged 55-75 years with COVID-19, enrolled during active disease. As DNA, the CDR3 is TGTGCCACGCGGGCTAGCGGGAGCCCCTTGGATACGCAGTATTTT. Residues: CATRASGSPLDTQYF.